The 23 T cell receptor beta chains below come from one sample, sequenced in a study of blood T cell repertoires in COVID-19. Repertoires were generated with immunoSEQ multiplex PCR, while TCRdb's copy carries only in-frame clones and drops some. The sample includes about 350,000 clones, almost 90% of them seen just once. The sample consisted of peripheral blood. The receptors shown here come from a woman aged 70-85 years with COVID-19, enrolled during active disease.

V gene TRBV18 combines with J gene TRBJ1-2; the D gene is possibly TRBD1 (6 bases). CDR1 and CDR2 from the germline V gene are KGHSH and LQKENI. This CDR3 has 14 amino acids. V lost 0 bases and J 4 bases, leaving 9 bases between the germline ends. The CDR3 nucleotides are TGTGCCAGCTCACCACCCGAGACAGGCTATGGCTACACCTTC. Its protein product is CASSPPETGYGYTF.

The chain links TRBV5-4 to TRBJ1-2; 10 nucleotides line up with TRBD1. Per the germline V gene, CDR1 is SGHNT and CDR2 is YYREEE (reference sequence). The CDR3 spans 13 residues. Losses at the gene ends were 5 bases for V and 7 bases for J; bases not matched to a gene: 5. The CDR3 here is CASSRQGAGGYTF. DNA of the CDR3: TGTGCCAGCAGTAGACAGGGGGCAGGTGGCTACACCTTC.

The J gene is TRBJ2-7, the V gene TRBV25-1; perhaps TRBD1 as D (5 bases). The CDR3 length is 12 residues. The V gene's germline CDR1 is MGHDK and CDR2 SYGVNS. Trimming took off 5 bases at V and 6 bases at J, with 11 bases between the two ends. The CDR3 here is CASSLRGGEQYF. DNA for the CDR3: TGTGCCAGCAGTCTAAGGGGCGGCGAGCAGTACTTC.

This chain uses TRBV2 with TRBJ2-7; 10 nucleotides agree with TRBD2. The junction had 7 bases not matched to a gene; V was cut back by 6 bases and J by 5 bases. Germline V gene sequence: CDR1 SNHLY, CDR2 FYNNEI. The CDR3 contains 14 residues. The CDR3 spells CASSRSGGANEQYF. For the CDR3, the DNA is TGTGCCAGCAGCCGAAGCGGGGGGGCTAACGAGCAGTACTTC.

This clone was counted a single time. Different DNA sequences within this sample yield the same CDR3. The chain uses TRBV5-1 and TRBJ1-1, with TRBD1 matching over 10 bases. CDR1 and CDR2 (germline): SGHRS, YFSETQ. The CDR3 extends over 15 amino acids. The junction had 3 bases not matched to a gene; V was cut back by 0 bases and J by 4 bases. Written as DNA, the CDR3 is TGCGCCAGCAGCTTGGGACAGGGGGCAAGCACTGAAGCTTTCTTT. Amino acid sequence: CASSLGQGASTEAFF.

The chain couples TRBV5-1 to TRBJ1-1, with D possibly TRBD1 on 5 matching bases. V lost 0 bases, J lost 1 base, and 13 bases lay in between. The CDR3 extends over 16 amino acids. Germline assignment: CDR1 SGHRS and CDR2 YFSETQ. The CDR3 DNA is TGCGCCAGCAGCTTGGCCGGGGGGTTCGAGAACACTGAAGCTTTCTTT. Amino acids: CASSLAGGFENTEAFF.

A word on this clone: Other DNA sequences in this sample translate to the same CDR3. This sequence joins TRBV6-5 and TRBJ1-6, with 7 bases fitting TRBD1. V was clipped by 6 bases and J by 4 bases; unmatched bases: 3. The length of the CDR3 is 14 residues. Germline lookup yields CDR1 MNHEY and CDR2 SVGAGI. CDR3 residues: CASSPGQYNSPLHF. The CDR3 DNA is TGTGCCAGCAGCCCGGGACAGTATAATTCACCCCTCCACTTT.

This chain links TRBV12-5 with TRBJ2-1; D is ambiguous. Germline CDR1 reads LGHNT; CDR2 reads FRNRAP. The CDR3 consists of 13 residues. The V gene lost 4 bases and the J gene lost 4 bases, with 8 bases spanning the gap. CDR3 region: CASGSPLYNEQFF. In nucleotides, the CDR3 is TGTGCTAGTGGTTCGCCACTTTACAATGAGCAGTTCTTC.

V gene TRBV29-1 combines with J gene TRBJ2-6, with D tentatively TRBD1 (6 bases). Trimming took 5 bases from V and 4 from J, leaving 9 bases between them. The CDR3 totals 13 residues. Germline CDR1 reads SQVTM; CDR2 reads ANQGSEA. The CDR3 sequence is CSVTGTGANVLTF. Written as DNA, the CDR3 is TGCAGCGTTACAGGGACCGGGGCCAACGTCCTGACTTTC.

With regard to this clone: This specimen includes other DNA sequences encoding the same CDR3. The chain uses TRBV27 and TRBJ1-1; D gene uncertain. V was cut by 2 bases and J by 1 base, with 5 bases left in between. The CDR3 spans 13 residues. Germline V gene sequence: CDR1 MNHEY, CDR2 SMNVEV (reference sequence). The CDR3 region is CASSLNRNTEAFF. Here the CDR3 DNA reads TGTGCCAGCAGTTTAAACAGGAACACTGAAGCTTTCTTT.

The genes are TRBV4-1 and TRBJ1-3, with D perhaps matching TRBD1 (6 bases). This CDR3 spans 17 amino acids. V dropped 2 bases and J dropped 4 bases, with 18 bases sitting between them. The germline gives CDR1 MGHRA, CDR2 YSYEKL. Here the CDR3 reads CASSQIQSRGWGNTIYF. CDR3 nucleotide sequence: TGCGCCAGCAGCCAAATTCAATCGAGGGGGTGGGGAAACACCATATATTTT.

The chain has TRBV9 and TRBJ2-1; 9 bases line up with TRBD2. The CDR3 contains 17 residues. Trimming removed 4 bases from V and 0 bases from J; junction bases left unmatched: 8. In germline, CDR1 is SGDLS, CDR2 YYNGEE. In DNA form, the CDR3 reads TGTGCCAGCAGCCACCCCCAAGCGGGGGGCTCCTACAATGAGCAGTTCTTC. Its translation: CASSHPQAGGSYNEQFF.

V usage is TRBV9 and J usage is TRBJ2-2; tentatively, D is TRBD2 (5 bases). V gave up 0 bases and J gave up 6 bases, with 6 bases separating them. The CDR3 has 13 residues. Per germline, CDR1 SGDLS and CDR2 YYNGEE. The DNA of the CDR3 is TGTGCCAGCAGCGTAGGGCGGGCCGGGGAGCTGTTTTTT. Translation: CASSVGRAGELFF.

The chain has TRBV18 and TRBJ2-5; D may be TRBD1 (6 bases). The germline gives CDR1 KGHSH, CDR2 LQKENI. There are 13 residues in the CDR3. Trimming removed 3 bases at V and 5 bases at J, with 10 bases between. The CDR3 DNA reads TGTGCCAGCTCACCTCCTCAGGGGGAGACCCAGTACTTC. It encodes CASSPPQGETQYF.

The genes are TRBV7-9 and TRBJ1-1; D gene uncertain. This CDR3 region has 16 residues. CDR1 is SEHNR, CDR2 FQNEAQ, per germline (reference sequence). Between the trimmed V and J ends, which lost 2 bases and 2 bases, there was a span of 15 bases. The CDR3 reads CASSLSPPVTNTEAFF. The CDR3, as DNA: TGTGCCAGCAGCTTATCTCCACCCGTAACAAACACTGAAGCTTTCTTT. The full variable domain, completed using reference TRBV7-9 and TRBJ1-1, is DTGVSQNPRHKITKRGQNVTFRCDPISEHNRLYWYRQTLGQGPEFLTYFQNEAQLEKSRLLSDRFSAERPKGSFSTLEIQRTEQGDSAMYLCASSLSPPVTNTEAFFGQGTRLTVV.

V gene TRBV7-2 combines with J gene TRBJ1-3; no clear D. The CDR3 length is 13 residues. V was cut by 7 bases and J by 0 bases, with 7 bases left in between. The germline V gene has CDR1 SGHTA and CDR2 FQGNSA. CDR3 nucleotide sequence: TGTGCCAGCACCCGTTACTCTGGAAACACCATATATTTT. As protein: CASTRYSGNTIYF.

This chain joins TRBV2 and TRBJ1-2; 10 positions match TRBD1. Unmatched junction bases numbered 12, after V lost 6 bases and J lost 8 bases. The CDR3 sequence is 15 residues long. Germline-derived CDR1 and CDR2 are SNHLY and FYNNEI. CDR3 DNA: TGTGCCAGCAGCCAAACTCCGACAGGGGGCGGAGGCTACACCTTC. This gives the protein CASSQTPTGGGGYTF.

This rearrangement joins TRBV24-1 to TRBJ1-1, with D uncertain. Per germline, CDR1 KGHDR and CDR2 SFDVKD. This CDR3 region has 15 residues. Trimming pared 9 bases from V and 8 bases from J, leaving 24 bases between. Here the CDR3 DNA reads TGTGCCACCCCTCAAGATGTGGCAGGCACACTCGAAGCTTTCTTT. It is translated as CATPQDVAGTLEAFF.

The chain has TRBV5-4 and TRBJ1-5; 7 positions match TRBD1. Germline CDR1 SGHNT, CDR2 YYREEE (reference sequence). V dropped 4 bases and J dropped 0; count of bases not matched to a gene: 1. This CDR3 has 14 amino acids. CDR3 sequence reads: CASSPGGSNQPQHF. The CDR3 DNA reads as TGTGCCAGCAGCCCAGGGGGTAGCAATCAGCCCCAGCATTTT.

This chain links TRBV27 with TRBJ1-2; D is uncertain. Germline V CDR1 and CDR2: MNHEY, SMNVEV (reference sequence). The CDR3 consists of 14 residues. V shed 6 bases and J shed 6 bases, with 17 bases lying between them. In nucleotides, the CDR3 is TGTGCCAGCAGCCGGCCCGGATCAGACAATGGCTACACCTTC. Amino acids: CASSRPGSDNGYTF.

This rearrangement joins TRBV20-1 to TRBJ1-2; a possible D gene is TRBD1 (6 bases). Trimming took off 3 bases at V and 6 bases at J, with 8 bases between the two ends. The CDR3 covers 11 residues. Germline CDR1 reads DFQATT; CDR2 reads SNEGSKA (reference sequence). CDR3 in amino acids: CSASYRDGYTF. The CDR3 DNA sequence: TGCAGTGCTAGTTACAGGGATGGCTACACCTTC.

The rearrangement links TRBV19 to TRBJ2-6, with 14 positions matching TRBD2. The CDR3 is 18 residues long. Germline trimming cut 4 bases from V and 2 bases from J; bases unmatched to any gene: 4. Germline assignment: CDR1 LNHDA and CDR2 SQIVND (reference sequence). The CDR3 loop reads CASSTPGLAGAGANVLTF. The DNA for the CDR3 is TGTGCCAGTAGTACACCGGGACTAGCGGGGGCTGGGGCCAACGTCCTGACTTTC. The full variable domain, rest sourced from reference TRBV19 and TRBJ2-6, is DGGITQSPKYLFRKEGQNVTLSCEQNLNHDAMYWYRQDPGQGLRLIYYSQIVNDFQKGDIAEGYSVSREKKESFPLTVTSAQKNPTAFYLCASSTPGLAGAGANVLTFGAGSRLTVL.

V usage is TRBV29-1 and J usage is TRBJ1-1, with D perhaps matching TRBD1 (5 bases). Deletions cut 2 bases from V and 3 bases from J, with 13 bases between. The V gene's germline CDR1 is SQVTM and CDR2 ANQGSEA. CDR3 size: 14 residues. This CDR3 reads CSVETEGRDTEAFF. Written as DNA, the CDR3 is TGCAGCGTTGAAACGGAGGGGAGGGACACTGAAGCTTTCTTT.